These T cell receptor beta chains were read from a single sample in a study of tumor-infiltrating lymphocytes in localized non-small cell lung cancer. Assay used: immunoSEQ multiplex PCR; TCRdb lists only in-frame clones, some missing. The top ten clones hold around 15% of a sample with under 10,000 clones, roughly 78% of them seen once. The material sequenced was lung tumor tissue. The receptor source for this set is a human donor with non-small cell lung cancer. Both conserved end residues are part of each CDR3. A D gene is named only where the DNA matches it firmly. A row's size may be missing; if present it is once, few, many or a size class.

. | TRBD1 | TRBJ1-1 | TRBV29-1 | CSVEGIPGGSGTEAFF | TGCAGCGTTGAGGGTATACCAGGGGGCTCGGGCACTGAAGCTTTCTTT
few | . | TRBJ1-1 | TRBV13 | CASSLGRGTEAFF | TGTGCCAGCAGCTTAGGACGGGGCACTGAAGCTTTCTTT
once | TRBD1 | TRBJ2-7 | TRBV7-7 | CASSLAQGDEQYF | TGTGCCAGCAGCTTAGCCCAGGGGGACGAGCAGTACTTC
. | . | TRBJ1-4 | TRBV7-6 | CASSLVGGWEKLFF | TGTGCCAGCAGCTTAGTCGGGGGTTGGGAAAAACTGTTTTTT
. | TRBD2 | TRBJ2-7 | TRBV5-4 | CASSLSTSGSTYF | TGTGCCAGCAGCTTGAGTACTAGCGGGAGTACCTACTTC
. | TRBD2 | TRBJ2-5 | TRBV7-6 | CASSLARLAGELGETQYF | TGTGCCAGCAGCTTAGCGCGCCTGGCGGGAGAGCTCGGAGAGACCCAGTACTTC
few | TRBD2 | TRBJ2-1 | TRBV7-3 | CASSLLLSRGSFHEQFF | TGTGCCAGCAGCTTATTGTTATCGCGCGGGAGTTTCCATGAGCAGTTCTTC
. | . | TRBJ2-7 | TRBV27 | CASGGPYEQYF | TGTGCCAGCGGGGGCCCCTACGAGCAGTACTTC
. | . | TRBJ2-1 | TRBV30 | CAWSGGGYPSYNEQFF | TGTGCCTGGAGTGGTGGAGGGTATCCCTCCTACAATGAGCAGTTCTTC
. | . | TRBJ2-5 | TRBV11-2 | CASSLEGLQETQYF | TGTGCCAGCAGCTTAGAAGGGTTGCAAGAGACCCAGTACTTC
. | . | TRBJ1-2 | TRBV7-9 | CASSLDLSGNNYGYTF | TGTGCCAGCAGCTTAGATCTATCGGGAAATAACTATGGCTACACCTTC
. | . | TRBJ1-2 | TRBV28 | CASSLSGGSGYTF | TGTGCCAGCAGTTTATCAGGAGGTAGCGGCTACACCTTC
. | TRBD1 | TRBJ2-7 | TRBV6-5 | CASSLRDRGYDEQYF | TGTGCCAGCAGCCTTAGGGACAGGGGGTACGACGAGCAGTACTTC
. | . | TRBJ1-1 | TRBV29-1 | CSVGLTGNTEAFF | TGCAGCGTTGGTTTAACAGGGAACACTGAAGCTTTCTTT
. | . | TRBJ2-1 | TRBV6-5 | CASIPAGSYNEQFF | TGTGCCAGCATCCCAGCTGGTTCCTACAATGAGCAGTTCTTC
. | . | TRBJ1-2 | TRBV27 | CASSLFPLRFGYTF | TGTGCCAGCAGTTTATTCCCCCTCCGGTTTGGCTACACCTTC
. | TRBD2 | TRBJ2-1 | TRBV9 | CASSVDPSGRILDDEQFF | TGTGCCAGCAGCGTAGATCCTAGCGGGAGGATCTTGGACGATGAGCAGTTCTTC
. | . | TRBJ1-5 | TRBV6-5 | CASRGGFGNQPQHF | TGTGCCAGCAGGGGGGGTTTTGGCAATCAGCCCCAGCATTTT
. | . | TRBJ1-2 | TRBV5-1 | CASKLEGISYGYTF | TGCGCCAGCAAGTTAGAGGGAATTTCCTATGGCTACACCTTC
. | TRBD1 | TRBJ2-5 | TRBV5-1 | CASSTGQGAETQYF | TGCGCCAGCAGCACCGGACAGGGGGCAGAGACCCAGTACTTC
. | TRBD2 | TRBJ2-3 | TRBV4-2 | CASSHGGGALGTDTQYF | TGTGCCAGCAGCCATGGCGGGGGGGCATTGGGCACAGATACGCAGTATTTT
. | TRBD2 | TRBJ2-7 | TRBV6-6 | CASSLSGGIYEQYF | TGTGCCAGCAGTCTCTCGGGGGGGATCTACGAGCAGTACTTC